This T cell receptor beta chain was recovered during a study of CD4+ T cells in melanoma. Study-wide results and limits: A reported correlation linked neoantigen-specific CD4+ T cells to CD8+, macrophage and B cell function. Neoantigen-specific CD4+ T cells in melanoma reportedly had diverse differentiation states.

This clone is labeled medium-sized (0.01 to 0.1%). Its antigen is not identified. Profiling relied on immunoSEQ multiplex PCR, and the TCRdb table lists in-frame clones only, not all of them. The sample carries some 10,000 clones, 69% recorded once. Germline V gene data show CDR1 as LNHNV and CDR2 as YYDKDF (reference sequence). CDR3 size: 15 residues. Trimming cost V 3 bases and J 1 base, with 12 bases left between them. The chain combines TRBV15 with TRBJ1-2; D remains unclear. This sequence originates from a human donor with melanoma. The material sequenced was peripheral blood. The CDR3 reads CATSSRKSFNYGYTF. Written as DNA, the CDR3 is TGTGCCACCAGCAGCAGAAAGAGTTTTAACTATGGCTACACCTTC.